The 8 T cell receptor beta chains below were found in one sample sequenced in a study of response to subunit inactivated influenza vaccine. Using its own MiXCR run on the RT-PCR reads, TCRdb lists one record per CDR3 protein. The data show about 520,000 distinct CDR3 sequences, approximately 6.9% seen once. Source: PBMCs from blood, taken around 2 years after vaccination. All receptors derive from a man in his fifties or sixties who received an inactivated influenza vaccine.

J is TRBJ2-2 and V is TRBV10-2; TRBD1 might be the D (5 bases). Trimming pared 6 bases from V and 1 base from J, leaving 18 bases between. The CDR3 runs to 17 residues. Germline V CDR1 and CDR2: WSHSY, SAAADI. The chain's CDR3 is CASSRAGPPGNTGELFF. The CDR3 bases are TGCGCCAGCAGCAGGGCCGGTCCGCCCGGGAACACCGGGGAGCTGTTTTTT.

This clonotype has at least ten counts. CDR3 bases: TGTGCCAGCAGCCAAGATCAAGGGGGGCGCGCGCAGTATTTT. Its translation is CASSQDQGGRAQYF. The chain uses TRBV3-1 and TRBJ2-3; D tentatively reads TRBD1 or TRBD2 (6 bases each). Germline values: CDR1 LGHDT, CDR2 YNNKEL (reference sequence). V gave up 0 bases and J gave up 10 bases, with 14 bases separating them. This CDR3 has 14 amino acids.

The V and J genes are TRBV5-4 and TRBJ1-2; D is ambiguous. The germline gives CDR1 SGHNT, CDR2 YYREEE (reference sequence). Trimming shortened V by 0 bases and J by 4 bases, and 7 bases separated the two germline ends. This CDR3 comprises 13 residues. CDR3 region: CASSLENFYGYTF. DNA of the CDR3: TGTGCCAGCAGCTTGGAGAACTTCTATGGCTACACCTTC.

This clonotype appeared a few times. J is TRBJ1-1 and V is TRBV20-1; D is ambiguous. Germline V CDR1 and CDR2: DFQATT, SNEGSKA (reference sequence). The CDR3 is 14 amino acids. Trimming cost V 0 bases and J 1 base, with 9 bases left between them. CDR3 DNA: TGCAGTGCTAGAGATCGGCAGCCGAACACTGAAGCTTTCTTT. Translation: CSARDRQPNTEAFF.

This clonotype was detected a few times. V usage is TRBV6-2 or TRBV6-3 and J usage is TRBJ2-7; TRBD2 agrees at 13 bases. The germline V gene has CDR1 MNHEY and CDR2 SVGEGT. With 2 bases clipped from V and 3 bases from J, the junction kept 7 bases outside the gene matches. The CDR3 is made up of 17 amino acids. CDR3 DNA: TGTGCCAGCAGTTACCCCAGGACTAGCGGGAGAAGCTACGAGCAGTACTTC. It translates to CASSYPRTSGRSYEQYF.

The gene calls are TRBV3-1 and TRBJ2-3; D call uncertain. CDR3 size: 15 residues. CDR1 and CDR2 (germline): LGHDT, YNNKEL (reference sequence). The V end was cut by 4 bases, the J end by 6 bases, with 17 bases between. The CDR3 region is CASSLRQGLSDTQYF. CDR3 bases: TGTGCCAGCAGCCTCCGGCAAGGGTTGTCGGATACGCAGTATTTT.

This clonotype was observed a handful of times. The chain couples TRBV20-1 to TRBJ2-1; possible D gene TRBD2, 5 bases. The CDR3 spans 11 residues. Germline values: CDR1 DFQATT, CDR2 SNEGSKA (reference sequence). Trimming removed 5 bases at V and 9 bases at J, with 11 bases between. CDR3 sequence: CSALTGFEQFF. The CDR3 bases are TGCAGTGCTCTCACGGGATTTGAGCAGTTCTTC.

In its sample, this clonotype was seen many times. The chain is built from TRBV3-1 and TRBJ1-1; TRBD1 is a possible D gene (6 bases). This CDR3 spans 14 amino acids. Germline V gives CDR1 LGHDT, CDR2 YNNKEL (reference sequence). Trimming cost V 2 bases and J 1 base, with 8 bases left between them. CDR3 amino acids: CASSQQQGNTEAFF. For the CDR3, the DNA is TGTGCCAGCAGCCAACAACAGGGGAACACTGAAGCTTTCTTT.